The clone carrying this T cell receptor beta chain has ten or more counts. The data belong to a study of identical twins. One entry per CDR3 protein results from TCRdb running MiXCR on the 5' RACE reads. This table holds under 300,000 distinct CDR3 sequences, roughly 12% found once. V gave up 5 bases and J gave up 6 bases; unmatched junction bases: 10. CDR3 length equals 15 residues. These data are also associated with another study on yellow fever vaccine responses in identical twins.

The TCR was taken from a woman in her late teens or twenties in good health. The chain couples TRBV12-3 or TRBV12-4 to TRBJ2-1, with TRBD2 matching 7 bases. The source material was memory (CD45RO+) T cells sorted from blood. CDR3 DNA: TGTGCCAGCAGTACCCAAGGGGCGGGAGTCAATGAGCAGTTCTTC. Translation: CASSTQGAGVNEQFF.